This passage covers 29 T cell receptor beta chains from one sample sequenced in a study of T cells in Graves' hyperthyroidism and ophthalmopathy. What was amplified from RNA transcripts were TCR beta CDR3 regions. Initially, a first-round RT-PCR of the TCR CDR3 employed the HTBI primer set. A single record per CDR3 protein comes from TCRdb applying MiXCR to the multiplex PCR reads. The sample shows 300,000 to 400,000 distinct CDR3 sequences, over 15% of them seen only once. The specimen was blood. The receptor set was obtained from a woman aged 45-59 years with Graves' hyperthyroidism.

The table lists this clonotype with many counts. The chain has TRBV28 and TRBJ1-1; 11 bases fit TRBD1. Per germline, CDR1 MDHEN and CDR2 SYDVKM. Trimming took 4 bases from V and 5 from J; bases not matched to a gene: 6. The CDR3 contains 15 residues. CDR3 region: CASSSPGQGGTEAFF. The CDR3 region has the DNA TGTGCCAGCAGTTCACCGGGACAGGGGGGTACTGAAGCTTTCTTT.

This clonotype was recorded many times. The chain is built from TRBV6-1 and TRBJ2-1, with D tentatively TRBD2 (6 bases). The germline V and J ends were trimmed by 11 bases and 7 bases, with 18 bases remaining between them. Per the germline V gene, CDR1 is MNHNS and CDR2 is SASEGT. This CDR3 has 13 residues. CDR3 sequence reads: CARTNGNQNEQFF. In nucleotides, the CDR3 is TGTGCCCGGACTAACGGTAATCAGAATGAGCAGTTCTTC.

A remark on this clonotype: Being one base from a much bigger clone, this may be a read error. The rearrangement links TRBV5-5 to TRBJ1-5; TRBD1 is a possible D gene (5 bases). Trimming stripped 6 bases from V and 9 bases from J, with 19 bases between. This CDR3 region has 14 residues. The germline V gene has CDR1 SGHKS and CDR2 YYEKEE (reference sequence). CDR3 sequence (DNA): TGTGCCAGCACCCGAACCAGGGAAAGTCGGCCCCAGCATTTT. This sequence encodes CASTRTRESRPQHF.

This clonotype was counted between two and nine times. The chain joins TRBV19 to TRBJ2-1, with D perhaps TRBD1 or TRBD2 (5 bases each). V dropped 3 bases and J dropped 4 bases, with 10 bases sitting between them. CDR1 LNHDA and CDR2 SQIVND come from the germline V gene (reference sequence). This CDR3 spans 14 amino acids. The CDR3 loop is CASSMGDGYNEQFF. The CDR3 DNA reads TGTGCCAGTAGTATGGGGGACGGGTACAATGAGCAGTTCTTC.

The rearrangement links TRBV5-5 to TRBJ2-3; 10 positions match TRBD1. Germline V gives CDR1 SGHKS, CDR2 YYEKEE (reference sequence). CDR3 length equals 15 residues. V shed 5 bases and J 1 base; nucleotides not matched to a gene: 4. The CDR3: CASRFGTGGTDTQYF. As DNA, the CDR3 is TGTGCCAGCAGATTCGGGACAGGGGGCACAGATACGCAGTATTTT.

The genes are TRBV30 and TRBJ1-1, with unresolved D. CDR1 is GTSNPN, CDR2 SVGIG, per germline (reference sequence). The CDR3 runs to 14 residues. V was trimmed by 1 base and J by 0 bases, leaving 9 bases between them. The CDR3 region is CAWSEDPLNTEAFF. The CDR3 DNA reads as TGTGCCTGGAGTGAGGACCCCCTGAACACTGAAGCTTTCTTT.

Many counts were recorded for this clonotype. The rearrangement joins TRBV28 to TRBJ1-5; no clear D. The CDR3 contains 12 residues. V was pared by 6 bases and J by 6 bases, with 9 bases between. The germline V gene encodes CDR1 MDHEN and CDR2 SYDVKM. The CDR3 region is CASSRLGQPQHF. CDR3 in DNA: TGTGCCAGCAGCCGCCTTGGTCAGCCCCAGCATTTT.

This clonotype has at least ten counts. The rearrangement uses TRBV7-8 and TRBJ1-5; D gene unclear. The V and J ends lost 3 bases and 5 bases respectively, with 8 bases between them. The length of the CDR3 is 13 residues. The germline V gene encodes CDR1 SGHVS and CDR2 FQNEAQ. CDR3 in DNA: TGTGCCAGCAGCTTTACCCGGGATCAGCCCCAGCATTTT. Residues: CASSFTRDQPQHF.

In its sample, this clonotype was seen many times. The CDR3 DNA reads TGTGCCAGCAGAGGAGCCCCGGACAGGGAGGATTGGGGGGAGACCCAGTACTTC. Encoded protein: CASRGAPDREDWGETQYF. The chain joins TRBV2 to TRBJ2-5; TRBD1 aligns across 8 bases. The trim removed 6 bases at V and 5 bases at J, leaving 20 bases unmatched. CDR3 length: 18 amino acids. The germline CDR1 and CDR2 sequences are SNHLY and FYNNEI.

The CDR3 reads CAISYGGRLGDTGELFF. The CDR3, as DNA: TGTGCCATCAGTTATGGGGGCCGTCTCGGCGACACCGGGGAGCTGTTTTTT. The chain carries TRBV10-3 and TRBJ2-2; possible D gene TRBD1, 6 bases. The CDR3 has 17 residues. The germline V gene encodes CDR1 ENHRY and CDR2 SYGVKD. Trimming left V 5 bases short and J 3 bases short, with 19 bases between.

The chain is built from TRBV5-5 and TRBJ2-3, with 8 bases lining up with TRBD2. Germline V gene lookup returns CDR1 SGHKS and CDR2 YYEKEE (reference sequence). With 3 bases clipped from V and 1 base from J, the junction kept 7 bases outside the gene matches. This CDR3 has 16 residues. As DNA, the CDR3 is TGTGCCAGCAGCTCCCAGGAAGCGGGGGGCACAGATACGCAGTATTTT. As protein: CASSSQEAGGTDTQYF.

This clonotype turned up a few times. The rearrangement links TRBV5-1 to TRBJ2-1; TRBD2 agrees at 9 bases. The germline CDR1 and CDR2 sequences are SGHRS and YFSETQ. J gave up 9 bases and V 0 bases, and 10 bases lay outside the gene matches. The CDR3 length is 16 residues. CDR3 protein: CASSLAGAGGGGEQFF. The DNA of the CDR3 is TGCGCCAGCAGCTTGGCGGGAGCGGGAGGTGGGGGTGAGCAGTTCTTC.

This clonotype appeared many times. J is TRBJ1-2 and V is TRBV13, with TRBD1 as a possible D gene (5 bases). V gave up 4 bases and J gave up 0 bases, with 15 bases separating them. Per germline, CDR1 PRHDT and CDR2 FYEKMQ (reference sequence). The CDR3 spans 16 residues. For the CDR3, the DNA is TGTGCCAGCAGCTCGGGACTGACTCGAGCTAACTATGGCTACACCTTC. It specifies CASSSGLTRANYGYTF.

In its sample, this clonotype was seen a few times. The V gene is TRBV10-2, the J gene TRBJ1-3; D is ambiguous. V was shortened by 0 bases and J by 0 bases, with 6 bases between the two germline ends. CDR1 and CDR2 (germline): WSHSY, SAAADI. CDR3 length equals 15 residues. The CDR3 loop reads CASSESGGSGNTIYF. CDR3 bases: TGCGCCAGCAGTGAGTCTGGCGGCTCTGGAAACACCATATATTTT.

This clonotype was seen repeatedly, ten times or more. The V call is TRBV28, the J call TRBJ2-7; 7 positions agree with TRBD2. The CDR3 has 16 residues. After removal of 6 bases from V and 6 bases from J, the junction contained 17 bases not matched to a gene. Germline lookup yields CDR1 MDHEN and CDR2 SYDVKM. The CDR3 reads CASSSVAAGEVGEQYF. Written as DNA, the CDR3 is TGTGCCAGCAGCTCAGTCGCGGCGGGAGAAGTAGGCGAGCAGTACTTC.

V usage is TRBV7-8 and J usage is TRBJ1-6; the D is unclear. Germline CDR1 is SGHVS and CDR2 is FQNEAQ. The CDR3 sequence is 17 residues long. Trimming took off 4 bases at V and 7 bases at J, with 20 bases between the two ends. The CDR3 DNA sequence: TGTGCCAGCAGCTACCCCAAAGGAGGGCAGAAGAATTCACCCCTCCACTTT. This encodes CASSYPKGGQKNSPLHF.

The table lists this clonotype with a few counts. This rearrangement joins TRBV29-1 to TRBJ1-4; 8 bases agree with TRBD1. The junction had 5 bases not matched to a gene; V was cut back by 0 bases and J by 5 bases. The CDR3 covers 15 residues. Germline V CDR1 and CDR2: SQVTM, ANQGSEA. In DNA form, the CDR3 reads TGCAGCGTTGAAGAGTCCGGGACAGGCAATGAAAAACTGTTTTTT. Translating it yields CSVEESGTGNEKLFF.

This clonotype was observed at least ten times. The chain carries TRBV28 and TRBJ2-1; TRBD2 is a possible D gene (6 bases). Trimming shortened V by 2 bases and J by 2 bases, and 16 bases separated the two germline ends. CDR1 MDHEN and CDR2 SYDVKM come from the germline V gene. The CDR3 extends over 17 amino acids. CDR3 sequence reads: CASSLRRVAATYNEQFF. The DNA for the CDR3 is TGTGCCAGCAGTTTACGAAGGGTAGCGGCGACCTACAATGAGCAGTTCTTC.

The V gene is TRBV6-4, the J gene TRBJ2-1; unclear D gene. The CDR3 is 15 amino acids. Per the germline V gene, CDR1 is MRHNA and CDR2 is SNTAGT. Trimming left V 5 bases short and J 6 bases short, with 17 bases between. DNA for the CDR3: TGTGCCAGCAGTTATTGGCTGGGCTTGGGCAATGAGCAGTTCTTC. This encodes CASSYWLGLGNEQFF.

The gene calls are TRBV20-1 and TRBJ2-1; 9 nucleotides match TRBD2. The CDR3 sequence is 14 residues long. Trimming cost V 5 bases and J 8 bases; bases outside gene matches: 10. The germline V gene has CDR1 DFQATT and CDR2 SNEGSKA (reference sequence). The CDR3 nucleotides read TGCAGTGCTGCCGTTTTAGCGGGAGTCCATGAGCAGTTCTTC. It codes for CSAAVLAGVHEQFF.

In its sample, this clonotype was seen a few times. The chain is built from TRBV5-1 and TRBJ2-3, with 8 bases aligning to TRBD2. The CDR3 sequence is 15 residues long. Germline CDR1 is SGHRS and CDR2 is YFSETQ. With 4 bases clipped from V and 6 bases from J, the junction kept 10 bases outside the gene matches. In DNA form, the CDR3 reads TGCGCCAGCAGCGATAGCGGGACTAGAGCTGATACGCAGTATTTT. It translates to CASSDSGTRADTQYF.

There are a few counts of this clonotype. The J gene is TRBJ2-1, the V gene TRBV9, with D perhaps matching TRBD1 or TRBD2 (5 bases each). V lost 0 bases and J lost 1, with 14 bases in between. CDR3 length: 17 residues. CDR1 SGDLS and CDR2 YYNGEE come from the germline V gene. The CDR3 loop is CASSVAKDGTSYNEQFF. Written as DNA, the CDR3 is TGTGCCAGCAGCGTAGCTAAGGACGGGACGTCCTACAATGAGCAGTTCTTC.

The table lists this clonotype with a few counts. CDR3 amino acids: CASSLGAGVVKTQYF. The CDR3 nucleotides read TGTGCCAGCAGTTTAGGAGCGGGAGTGGTAAAGACCCAGTACTTC. This sequence joins TRBV28 and TRBJ2-5; 8 nucleotides align to TRBD2. The CDR3 has 15 amino acids. J gave up 6 bases and V 2 bases, and 8 bases lay outside the gene matches. Germline CDR1 MDHEN, CDR2 SYDVKM.

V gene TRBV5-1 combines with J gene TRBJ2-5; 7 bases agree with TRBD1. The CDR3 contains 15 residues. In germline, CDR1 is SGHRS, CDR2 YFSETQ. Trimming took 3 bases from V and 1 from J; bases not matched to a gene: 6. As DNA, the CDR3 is TGCGCCAGCAGCTGGCAGGGACAGACCCAAGAGACCCAGTACTTC. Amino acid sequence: CASSWQGQTQETQYF.

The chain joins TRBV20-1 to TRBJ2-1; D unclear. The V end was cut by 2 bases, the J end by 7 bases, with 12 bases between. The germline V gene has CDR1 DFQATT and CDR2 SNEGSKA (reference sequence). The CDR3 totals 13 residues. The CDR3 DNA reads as TGCAGTGCTAGACGTAACGGTCCAAATGAGCAGTTCTTC. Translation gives CSARRNGPNEQFF.

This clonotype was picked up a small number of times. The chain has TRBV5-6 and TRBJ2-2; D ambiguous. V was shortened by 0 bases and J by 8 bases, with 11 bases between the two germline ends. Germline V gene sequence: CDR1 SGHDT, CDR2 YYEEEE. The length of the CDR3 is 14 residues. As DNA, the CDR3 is TGTGCCAGCAGCTTGGCGGCGGCAGGAGGGGAGCTGTTTTTT. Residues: CASSLAAAGGELFF.

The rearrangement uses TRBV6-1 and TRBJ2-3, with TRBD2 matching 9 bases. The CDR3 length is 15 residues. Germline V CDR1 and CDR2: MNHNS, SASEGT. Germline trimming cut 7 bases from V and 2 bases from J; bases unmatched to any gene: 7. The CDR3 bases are TGTGCCAGCACTGCGGGGGGGTTTGTCACAGATACGCAGTATTTT. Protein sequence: CASTAGGFVTDTQYF.

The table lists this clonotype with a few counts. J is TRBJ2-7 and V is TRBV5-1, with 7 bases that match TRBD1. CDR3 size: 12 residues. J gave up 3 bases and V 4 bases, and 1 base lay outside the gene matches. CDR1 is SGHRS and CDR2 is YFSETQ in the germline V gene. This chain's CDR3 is CASSGQDYEQYF. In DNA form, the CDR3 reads TGCGCCAGCAGCGGACAGGACTACGAGCAGTACTTC.

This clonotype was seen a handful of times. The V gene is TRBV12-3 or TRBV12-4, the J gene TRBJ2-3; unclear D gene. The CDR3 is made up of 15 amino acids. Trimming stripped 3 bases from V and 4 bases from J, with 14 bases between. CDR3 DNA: TGTGCCAGCAGTTTGTCTCTGATTTCGGCAGATACGCAGTATTTT. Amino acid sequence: CASSLSLISADTQYF.